The clone carrying this T cell receptor beta chain was found a few times. From germline, CDR1 is SEHNR and CDR2 FQNEAQ (reference sequence). CDR3 size: 13 residues. Trimming took off 6 bases at V and 1 base at J, with 10 bases between the two ends. The sample is drawn from a study of patients and donors after allogeneic stem cell transplantation. TCRdb redid the calling of the RT-PCR reads with MiXCR, one entry per CDR3 protein. The sample holds more than 850,000 distinct CDR3 sequences, more than 15% seen once. This clonotype was sampled from a human donor who was either an allogeneic HSCT recipient or a stem cell or donor lymphocyte infusion donor (not recorded which). It is not recorded whose cells these are; they may come from a transplant donor. The chain carries TRBV7-9 and TRBJ2-7; weak D call: TRBD2 (5 bases). Sample: blood, either unsorted or a sorted T cell fraction (not recorded which). The CDR3 coding sequence is TGTGCCAGCAGACGGACTGATTCCTACGAGCAGTACTTC. The encoded protein is CASRRTDSYEQYF.